One T cell receptor beta chain is described in this entry. This clone's antigen is unknown. Per-nucleotide qualities are absent, and no much larger clonotype sits a single base away. Whole blood was collected in K2EDTA tubes by collaborating institutions according to the institutions' own protocols. For TCRbeta analysis, collaborators shipped samples in one of three forms: frozen whole blood, isolated PBMCs, or DNA extracted from either of those sample types. Spanning cysteine to phenylalanine, the CDR3 consists of 13 amino acids. The read is trimmed to its CDR3 DNA, 39 bases read in frame from base 1. For CDR1 and CDR2, the germline V gene lists KGHDR and SFDVKD. V is pared back by 2 bases and J by 5 bases, with 9 bases lying between the germline termini. The source of the sample is a study of blood T cell repertoires in COVID-19 (dated by TCRdb to the early 2020s). The study in broad terms: Samples covering the acute and convalescent phases of COVID-19 were provided by collaborators in the United States, Italy and Spain. Subjects who had been exposed to COVID-19, were actively infected with it, or had recovered from it provided the deeply sampled blood TCRbeta repertoires that made up the dataset. Nearly every sample came with metadata listing a de-identified subject ID, COVID-19 status, age in years and sex. The repertoires were released in a freely available public database meant as a resource for research on the immune response to SARS-CoV-2. Where HLA class I and class II types were available, the types were taken from metadata supplied by the sample provider, not from assay-based typing. The prospective study material was composed of cDNA or gDNA derived from T cells, B-cell-depleted T cells, or PBMCs. Samples came from the ongoing ImmuneRACE study (first 160 participants) plus 1,254 subjects from 6 global collaborators. The paper as a whole reports these results and caveats: How much clinical and demographic metadata was included differed by source and by participant, and the metadata was provided uncurated.

TCRbeta CDR3 regions were amplified from genomic DNA using the immunoSEQ Assay, a bias-controlled multiplex PCR. Regarding the original processing steps: The number of nucleated cells in each sample was estimated by amplification of reference gene primers within the assay. To quantify the absolute abundance of each unique TCRbeta CDR3 rearrangement, sequence reads were collapsed and filtered. For each sample, productive Simpson clonality was calculated as the square root of Simpson's diversity index across productive rearrangements. TCRdb took over this immuneACCESS table, retaining in-frame rearrangements with V and J assigned. Such tables are incomplete; in checked studies, under half of the missing clones stem from an unresolved V gene, and the remainder is unexplained. That table gives V, J and clone size, and the DNA gave D and trimming. In all, the sample holds some 200,000 clones, and about three quarters of those were seen once. The ten largest clones take up over 7% of the sample.

Sequenced material: peripheral blood. The sequence came from a woman aged 70-85 years with acute or convalescent COVID-19. This receptor chain uses TRBV24-1 and TRBJ2-7; 7 matching bases give a weak D call of TRBD2. For the CDR3, the sequence is CATSDWGGHEQYF. The DNA sequence is given as TGTGCCACCAGTGATTGGGGGGGCCACGAGCAGTACTTC.